Below, 30 T cell receptor beta chains from the same sample are listed, as sequenced in a study of radiotherapy plus CTLA-4 blockade in lung cancer. Assay: immunoSEQ multiplex PCR; the TCRdb copy retains only in-frame clones and omits some. The repertoire has around 120,000 clones, about four fifths of them found once; the top ten carry 5.2%. The sequencing used peripheral blood, collected from a patient treated with radiotherapy plus ipilimumab. The receptors shown here come from a human donor with non-small cell lung cancer who had a partial response to radiotherapy plus ipilimumab.

The chain is built from TRBV27 and TRBJ2-1, with D perhaps matching TRBD1 (6 bases). CDR3 length: 16 amino acids. Germline-derived CDR1 and CDR2 are MNHEY and SMNVEV (reference sequence). Trimming removed 0 bases at V and 4 bases at J, with 13 bases between. Written as DNA, the CDR3 is TGTGCCAGCAGTTTATCGGCAGGGGATGGGTACAATGAGCAGTTCTTC. Translation: CASSLSAGDGYNEQFF.

This sequence joins TRBV5-1 and TRBJ2-1, with 10 bases lining up with TRBD2. J gave up 3 bases and V 0 bases, and 3 bases lay outside the gene matches. Per the germline V gene, CDR1 is SGHRS and CDR2 is YFSETQ. This CDR3 is 16 amino acids long. CDR3 in amino acids: CASSLAPSGSYNEQFF. CDR3 DNA sequence: TGCGCCAGCAGCTTGGCCCCTAGCGGGAGCTACAATGAGCAGTTCTTC.

The chain recombines TRBV7-2 with TRBJ2-3; TRBD2 matches at 8 bases. Trimming at V came to 3 bases and at J to 3 bases, leaving 14 bases not matched to a gene. This CDR3 contains 18 residues. The germline gives CDR1 SGHTA, CDR2 FQGNSA. The CDR3: CASSFSRASGPLTDTQYF. Here the CDR3 DNA reads TGTGCCAGCAGCTTTAGCCGCGCTAGCGGGCCCCTTACAGATACGCAGTATTTT.

This clone has a single count. This chain connects TRBV10-3 to TRBJ1-2; D is uncertain. The germline gives CDR1 ENHRY, CDR2 SYGVKD. This CDR3 contains 12 residues. Trimming took 7 bases from V and 8 from J, leaving 14 bases between them. The CDR3 protein is CAIKSPMSGYTF. As DNA, the CDR3 is TGTGCCATCAAGTCCCCTATGAGCGGCTACACCTTC.

This clone was counted between two and nine times. The chain has TRBV4-1 and TRBJ2-3; 14 bases are a match to TRBD2. V shed 6 bases and J 2 bases; nucleotides not matched to a gene: 16. The CDR3 length is 20 residues. Germline CDR1 and CDR2: MGHRA and YSYEKL. The CDR3 loop is CASSRKGTSGSGGHTDTQYF. CDR3 DNA sequence: TGCGCCAGCAGTCGAAAGGGGACTAGCGGGAGTGGAGGTCACACAGATACGCAGTATTTT.

The chain couples TRBV19 to TRBJ2-1; 14 bases align to TRBD2. CDR3 length equals 15 residues. Losses at the gene ends were 8 bases for V and 8 bases for J; bases not matched to a gene: 8. Germline V gene lookup returns CDR1 LNHDA and CDR2 SQIVND (reference sequence). The CDR3 loop reads CASAREGLAGDEQFF. CDR3 nucleotide sequence: TGTGCCAGTGCCAGGGAGGGACTAGCGGGAGATGAGCAGTTCTTC.

The rearrangement uses TRBV25-1 and TRBJ1-5, with unresolved D. V lost 1 base and J 6 bases, leaving 13 bases between the germline ends. The germline V gene encodes CDR1 MGHDK and CDR2 SYGVNS. The CDR3 sequence is 15 residues long. Here the CDR3 reads CASSEFLDGSQPQHF. DNA for the CDR3: TGTGCCAGCAGTGAATTTCTAGACGGGAGTCAGCCCCAGCATTTT.

V usage is TRBV11-2 and J usage is TRBJ2-2; D is uncertain. The CDR3 sequence is 16 residues long. Per the germline V gene, CDR1 is SGHAT and CDR2 is FQNNGV. V lost 5 bases to trimming and J lost 1 base, with 14 bases between them. CDR3: CASSAYPSENTGELFF. For the CDR3, the DNA is TGTGCCAGCAGCGCGTACCCCTCTGAGAACACCGGGGAGCTGTTTTTT.

V usage is TRBV6-1 and J usage is TRBJ2-7; 9 bases fit TRBD1. CDR1 and CDR2 (germline): MNHNS, SASEGT. The trim removed 2 bases at V and 4 bases at J, leaving 6 bases unmatched. The CDR3 length is 15 residues. CDR3 amino acids: CASSERDREQYEQYF. CDR3 DNA: TGTGCCAGCAGTGAAAGGGACAGGGAACAATACGAGCAGTACTTC.

The chain is built from TRBV9 and TRBJ2-1, with D possibly TRBD1 on 5 matching bases. The germline V gene has CDR1 SGDLS and CDR2 YYNGEE. This CDR3 is built from 17 residues. Deletions cut 2 bases from V and 0 bases from J, with 15 bases between. In DNA form, the CDR3 reads TGTGCCAGCAGCGTCGGTACCAGGGAAAGCTCCTACAATGAGCAGTTCTTC. Encoded protein: CASSVGTRESSYNEQFF.

The V call is TRBV19, the J call TRBJ1-1; possibly TRBD1 for D (6 bases). The CDR3 totals 16 residues. Between the trimmed V and J ends, which lost 4 bases and 4 bases, there was a span of 19 bases. CDR1 is LNHDA and CDR2 is SQIVND in the germline V gene (reference sequence). The chain's CDR3 is CASSTADRWESTEAFF. The CDR3 nucleotides read TGTGCCAGTAGTACTGCTGACAGGTGGGAGTCCACTGAAGCTTTCTTT.

The J gene is TRBJ2-5, the V gene TRBV19, with 12 positions matching TRBD2. After removal of 4 bases from V and 12 bases from J, the junction contained 6 bases not matched to a gene. Germline assignment: CDR1 LNHDA and CDR2 SQIVND (reference sequence). The CDR3 sequence is 13 residues long. CDR3 sequence reads: CASSKGLAGRKYF. The CDR3 nucleotides are TGTGCCAGTAGTAAGGGACTAGCGGGTAGGAAGTACTTC.

This clone has a single count. J is TRBJ1-5 and V is TRBV4-1; 10 bases map to TRBD1. Germline CDR1 MGHRA, CDR2 YSYEKL. Trimming at V came to 2 bases and at J to 5 bases, leaving 9 bases not matched to a gene. This CDR3 region has 17 residues. DNA of the CDR3: TGCGCCAGCAGCCAAAAGGGGACAGGGGATGGCGATCAGCCCCAGCATTTT. This gives the protein CASSQKGTGDGDQPQHF.

The chain joins TRBV29-1 to TRBJ2-3; 7 positions match TRBD1. CDR3 length: 13 amino acids. The V and J ends lost 7 bases and 2 bases, in that order; junction bases with no gene match: 6. Looked up from germline, CDR1 is SQVTM and CDR2 is ANQGSEA. CDR3 bases: TGCAGCGCAACACAGGGGAACACAGATACGCAGTATTTT. Its protein is CSATQGNTDTQYF.

CDR3 sequence: CASRDPRDSLMNTEAFF. DNA for the CDR3: TGTGCCAGCAGGGACCCAAGGGACAGTCTAATGAACACTGAAGCTTTCTTT. The chain combines TRBV2 with TRBJ1-1; 7 bases align to TRBD1. The CDR3 spans 17 residues. Per the germline V gene, CDR1 is SNHLY and CDR2 is FYNNEI. The junction had 13 bases not matched to a gene; V was cut back by 6 bases and J by 0 bases.

Points on this clone: An end of the junction differs from the germline gene, which may be a read error. The rearrangement uses TRBV7-9 and TRBJ1-1; no firm D call. The CDR3 is 12 amino acids. The germline V gene has CDR1 SEHNR and CDR2 FQNEAQ (reference sequence). CDR3 in DNA: TGTGTCGCGGGGAGAAAAAACACCGAAGCTTTCTTT. It translates to CVAGRKNTEAFF. The whole variable domain, remainder taken from reference TRBV7-9 and TRBJ1-1, is DTGVSQNPRHKITKRGQNVTFRCDPISEHNRLYWYRQTLGQGPEFLTYFQNEAQLEKSRLLSDRFSAERPKGSFSTLEIQRTEQGDSAMYLCVAGRKNTEAFFGQGTRLTVV.

A word on this clone: An end of the junction differs from the germline gene, which may be a read error. The CDR3 nucleotides read TGTGCCGGCAGTGAAGCGCTTCTCCTAGCGGGAGGGATTCGCTCCTACGAGCAGTACTTC. Its protein product is CAGSEALLLAGGIRSYEQYF. The chain employs TRBV6-1 and TRBJ2-7; 12 positions match TRBD2. The CDR3 runs 20 residues. Germline V gene data show CDR1 as MNHNS and CDR2 as SASEGT.

This clone was recorded only once. The J gene is TRBJ2-7, the V gene TRBV5-4; 8 nucleotides line up with TRBD1. Germline-derived CDR1 and CDR2 are SGHNT and YYREEE (reference sequence). V shed 2 bases, J shed 7 bases, and the junction held 14 bases outside the gene matches. The CDR3 is made up of 16 amino acids. CDR3 loop: CASSFGQGAISDEQYF. CDR3 DNA sequence: TGTGCCAGCAGCTTCGGTCAGGGGGCTATATCGGATGAGCAGTACTTC.

The CDR3 is CASNGYRDKNQPQHF. CDR3 DNA: TGTGCCAGCAACGGGTACCGGGACAAAAATCAGCCCCAGCATTTT. The chain couples TRBV6-1 to TRBJ1-5, with D possibly being TRBD1 (6 bases). V lost 7 bases and J 4 bases, leaving 17 bases between the germline ends. Germline V lookup: CDR1 MNHNS, CDR2 SASEGT. This CDR3 has 15 residues.

This clone was counted between two and nine times. This chain uses TRBV7-9 with TRBJ1-4; 10 positions match TRBD1. The CDR3 runs to 15 residues. Losses at the gene ends were 6 bases for V and 7 bases for J; bases not matched to a gene: 8. Germline values: CDR1 SEHNR, CDR2 FQNEAQ (reference sequence). Here the CDR3 DNA reads TGTGCCAGCAGTTCTCAGGGGACAGGGGTTGAAAAACTGTTTTTT. Its protein is CASSSQGTGVEKLFF.

The chain employs TRBV5-5 and TRBJ2-7, with TRBD1 identical over 12 bases. The germline V gene has CDR1 SGHKS and CDR2 YYEKEE (reference sequence). The junction had 10 bases not matched to a gene; V was cut back by 2 bases and J by 4 bases. The CDR3 contains 17 residues. The CDR3 loop reads CASSFRFGTGGLYEQYF. The CDR3 DNA is TGTGCCAGCAGCTTCCGTTTTGGGACAGGGGGCTTGTACGAGCAGTACTTC.

V is TRBV30 and J is TRBJ1-1; no clear D. V was trimmed by 4 bases and J by 1 base, leaving 4 bases between them. The CDR3 length is 11 residues. Germline-derived CDR1 and CDR2 are GTSNPN and SVGIG (reference sequence). CDR3 in DNA: TGTGCCTGGACCTGGAACACTGAAGCTTTCTTT. Protein sequence: CAWTWNTEAFF. The full variable domain, with the rest looked up from reference TRBV30 and TRBJ1-1, is SQTIHQWPATLVQPVGSPLSLECTVEGTSNPNLYWYRQAAGRGLQLLFYSVGIGQISSEVPQNLSASRPQDRQFILSSKKLLLSDSGFYLCAWTWNTEAFFGQGTRLTVV.

CDR3 in amino acids: CASSLIWSPEPGRGAFF. The CDR3 DNA reads as TGTGCCAGCAGCTTAATTTGGTCCCCCGAACCAGGGCGCGGAGCTTTCTTT. The chain couples TRBV11-2 to TRBJ1-1; D perhaps matches TRBD1 (5 bases). The CDR3 is 17 residues long. In germline, CDR1 is SGHAT, CDR2 FQNNGV. V was cut by 2 bases and J by 10 bases, with 26 bases left in between.

The CDR3 DNA follows: TGCGCCAGCAAAAGGGAAGGGACAGGTGTGAGTGAACTGTTTTTT. It translates to CASKREGTGVSELFF. V is TRBV5-1 and J is TRBJ1-4; 8 bases align to TRBD1. V dropped 6 bases and J dropped 12; count of bases not matched to a gene: 16. Germline V gene lookup returns CDR1 SGHRS and CDR2 YFSETQ. The CDR3 is made up of 15 amino acids.

The chain carries TRBV5-4 and TRBJ2-2, with 8 bases identical to TRBD2. The CDR3 extends over 14 amino acids. In germline, CDR1 is SGHNT, CDR2 YYREEE (reference sequence). J gave up 7 bases and V 8 bases, and 10 bases lay outside the gene matches. This CDR3 reads CASHMAGGIGELFF. The CDR3 bases are TGTGCCAGTCACATGGCGGGAGGAATCGGGGAGCTGTTTTTT.

The gene calls are TRBV28 and TRBJ2-1; D possibly corresponds to TRBD1 (5 bases). The germline V and J ends were trimmed by 3 bases and 0 bases, with 6 bases remaining between them. Germline V gene sequence: CDR1 MDHEN, CDR2 SYDVKM. This CDR3 comprises 14 residues. Here the CDR3 reads CASSFDSSYNEQFF. The CDR3 bases are TGTGCCAGCAGTTTCGACAGCTCCTACAATGAGCAGTTCTTC.

This clone appeared once. The V gene is TRBV7-8, the J gene TRBJ2-1; TRBD2 might be the D (6 bases). The germline V gene has CDR1 SGHVS and CDR2 FQNEAQ. The CDR3 contains 14 residues. Deletions cut 0 bases from V and 9 bases from J, with 12 bases between. CDR3 nucleotides: TGTGCCAGCAGCTTAGCGGGAGGTTATAGTGAGCAGTTCTTC. Protein sequence: CASSLAGGYSEQFF.

J is TRBJ1-1 and V is TRBV5-6; D gene ambiguous. V dropped 8 bases and J dropped 5 bases, with 16 bases sitting between them. CDR1 is SGHDT and CDR2 is YYEEEE in the germline V gene. This CDR3 has 13 residues. The CDR3, as DNA: TGTGCCAGTAGTATTAGTGAGGGAACTGAAGCTTTCTTT. Translated, it gives CASSISEGTEAFF.

This chain's CDR3 is CASSPGQVITEQYF. The DNA for the CDR3 is TGCGCCAGCAGCCCGGGACAGGTAATCACCGAGCAGTACTTC. This chain joins TRBV5-1 and TRBJ2-7, with 8 bases lining up with TRBD1. With V trimmed by 4 bases and J by 6 bases, 9 bases remained unmatched. The CDR3 totals 14 residues. Per the germline V gene, CDR1 is SGHRS and CDR2 is YFSETQ.

This chain connects TRBV5-4 to TRBJ1-1, with 7 bases fitting TRBD1. Trimming took 3 bases from V and 0 from J; bases not matched to a gene: 2. Germline V lookup: CDR1 SGHNT, CDR2 YYREEE (reference sequence). CDR3 size: 14 residues. CDR3 sequence: CASSWDSLNTEAFF. As DNA, the CDR3 is TGTGCCAGCAGCTGGGACAGCTTGAACACTGAAGCTTTCTTT.